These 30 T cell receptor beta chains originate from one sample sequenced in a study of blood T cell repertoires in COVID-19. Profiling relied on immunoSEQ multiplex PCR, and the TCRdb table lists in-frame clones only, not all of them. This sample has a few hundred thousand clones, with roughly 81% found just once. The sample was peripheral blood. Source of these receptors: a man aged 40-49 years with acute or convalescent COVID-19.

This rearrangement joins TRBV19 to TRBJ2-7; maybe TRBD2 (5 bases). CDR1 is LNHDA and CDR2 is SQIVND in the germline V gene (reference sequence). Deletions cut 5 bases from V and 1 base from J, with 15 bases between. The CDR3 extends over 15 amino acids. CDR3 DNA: TGTGCCAGTAGTCCTAGCAGGCGGCGATCCTACGAGCAGTACTTC. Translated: CASSPSRRRSYEQYF.

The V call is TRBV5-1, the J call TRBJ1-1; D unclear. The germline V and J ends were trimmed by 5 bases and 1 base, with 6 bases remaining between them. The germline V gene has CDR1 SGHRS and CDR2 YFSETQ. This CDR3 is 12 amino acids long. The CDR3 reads CASRLANTEAFF. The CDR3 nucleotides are TGCGCCAGCAGGCTAGCGAACACTGAAGCTTTCTTT.

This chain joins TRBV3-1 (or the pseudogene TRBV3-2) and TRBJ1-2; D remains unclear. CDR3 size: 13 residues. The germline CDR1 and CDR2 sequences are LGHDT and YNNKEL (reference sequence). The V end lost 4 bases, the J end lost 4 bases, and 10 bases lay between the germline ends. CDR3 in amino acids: CASSRGSSYGYTF. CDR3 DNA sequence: TGTGCCAGCAGCCGCGGGTCCTCCTATGGCTACACCTTC.

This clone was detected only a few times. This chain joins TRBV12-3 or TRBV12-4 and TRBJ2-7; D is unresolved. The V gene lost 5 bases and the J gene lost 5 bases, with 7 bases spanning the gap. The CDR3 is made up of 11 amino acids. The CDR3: CASSPGHEQYF. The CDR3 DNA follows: TGTGCCAGCAGTCCGGGTCACGAGCAGTACTTC.

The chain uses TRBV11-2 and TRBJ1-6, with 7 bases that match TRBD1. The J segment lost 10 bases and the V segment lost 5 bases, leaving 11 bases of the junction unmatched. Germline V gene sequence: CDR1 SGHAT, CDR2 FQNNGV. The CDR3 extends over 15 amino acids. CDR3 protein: CASSIGTAAGSPLHF. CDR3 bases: TGTGCCAGCAGCATCGGGACAGCGGCAGGGTCACCCCTCCACTTT.

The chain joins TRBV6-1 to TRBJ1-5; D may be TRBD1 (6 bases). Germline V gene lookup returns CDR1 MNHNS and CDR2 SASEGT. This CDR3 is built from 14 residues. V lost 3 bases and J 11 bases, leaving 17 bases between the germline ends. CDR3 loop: CASSDPAGGGAQHF. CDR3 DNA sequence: TGTGCCAGCAGTGACCCTGCCGGGGGGGGCGCCCAGCATTTT.

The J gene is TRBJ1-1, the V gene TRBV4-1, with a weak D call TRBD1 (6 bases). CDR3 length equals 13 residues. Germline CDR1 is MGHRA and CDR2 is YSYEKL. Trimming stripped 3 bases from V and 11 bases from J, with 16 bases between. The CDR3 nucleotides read TGCGCCAGCAGCCACCAGACAGGTTACAGGGCTTTCTTT. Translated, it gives CASSHQTGYRAFF.

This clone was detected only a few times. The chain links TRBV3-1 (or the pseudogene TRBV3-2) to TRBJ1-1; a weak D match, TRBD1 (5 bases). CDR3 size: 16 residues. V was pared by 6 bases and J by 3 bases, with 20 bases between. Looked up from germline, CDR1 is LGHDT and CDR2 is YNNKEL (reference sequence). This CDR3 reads CASRPIPTGGDTEAFF. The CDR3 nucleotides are TGTGCCAGCAGGCCCATCCCAACGGGGGGAGACACTGAAGCTTTCTTT.

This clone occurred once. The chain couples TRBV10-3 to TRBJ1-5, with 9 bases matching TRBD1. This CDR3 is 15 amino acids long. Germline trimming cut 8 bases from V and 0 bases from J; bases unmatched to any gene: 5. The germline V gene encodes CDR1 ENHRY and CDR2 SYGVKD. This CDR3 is CAIGTGSNSNQPQHF. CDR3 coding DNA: TGTGCCATCGGGACAGGGTCTAATAGCAATCAGCCCCAGCATTTT.

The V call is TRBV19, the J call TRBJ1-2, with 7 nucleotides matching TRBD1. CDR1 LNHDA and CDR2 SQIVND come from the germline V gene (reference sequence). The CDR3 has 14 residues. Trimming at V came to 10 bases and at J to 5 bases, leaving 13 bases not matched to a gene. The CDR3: CATESGGRGYGYTF. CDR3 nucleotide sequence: TGTGCCACCGAATCTGGGGGCAGGGGGTATGGCTACACCTTC.

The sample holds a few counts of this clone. The CDR3 spells CASSLTGSDGYTF. For the CDR3, the DNA is TGTGCCAGCAGCTTGACAGGGAGCGATGGCTACACCTTC. This chain joins TRBV2 and TRBJ1-2; the match to TRBD1 covers 7 bases. The V segment lost 6 bases and the J segment 6 bases; nucleotides outside the gene matches: 7. CDR3 length: 13 amino acids. Germline CDR1 and CDR2: SNHLY and FYNNEI.

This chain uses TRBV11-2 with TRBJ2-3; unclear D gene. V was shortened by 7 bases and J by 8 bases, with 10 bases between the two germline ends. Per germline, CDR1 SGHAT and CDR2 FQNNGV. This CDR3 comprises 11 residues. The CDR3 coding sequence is TGTGCCAGCACCCAGTCGGGTACGCAGTATTTT. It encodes CASTQSGTQYF. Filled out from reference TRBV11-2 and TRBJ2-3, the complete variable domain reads EAGVAQSPRYKIIEKRQSVAFWCNPISGHATLYWYQQILGQGPKLLIQFQNNGVVDDSQLPKDRFSAERLKGVDSTLKIQPAKLEDSAVYLCASTQSGTQYFGPGTRLTVL.

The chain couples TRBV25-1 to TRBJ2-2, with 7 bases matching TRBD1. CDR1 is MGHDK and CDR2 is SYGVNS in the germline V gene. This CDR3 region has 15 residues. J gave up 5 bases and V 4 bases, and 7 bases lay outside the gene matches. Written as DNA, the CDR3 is TGTGCCAGCAGTGGCTCACACAGGGGAACCGGGGAGCTGTTTTTT. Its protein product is CASSGSHRGTGELFF.

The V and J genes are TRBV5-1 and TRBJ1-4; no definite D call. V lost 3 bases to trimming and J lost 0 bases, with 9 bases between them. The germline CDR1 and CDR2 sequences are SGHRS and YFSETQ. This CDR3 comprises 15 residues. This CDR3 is CASSYYMATNEKLFF. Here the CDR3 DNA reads TGCGCCAGCAGCTACTACATGGCAACTAATGAAAAACTGTTTTTT.

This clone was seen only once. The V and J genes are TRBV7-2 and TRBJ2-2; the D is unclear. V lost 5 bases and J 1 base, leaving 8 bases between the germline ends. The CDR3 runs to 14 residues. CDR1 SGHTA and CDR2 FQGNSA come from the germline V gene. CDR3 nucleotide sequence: TGTGCCAGCAGCCTCTTCTTGAACACCGGGGAGCTGTTTTTT. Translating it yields CASSLFLNTGELFF.

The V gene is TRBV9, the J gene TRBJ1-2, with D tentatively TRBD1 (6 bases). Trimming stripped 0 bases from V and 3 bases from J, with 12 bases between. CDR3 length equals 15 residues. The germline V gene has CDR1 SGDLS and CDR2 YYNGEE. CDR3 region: CASSVAEQGHYGYTF. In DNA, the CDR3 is TGTGCCAGCAGCGTAGCGGAACAGGGACACTATGGCTACACCTTC.

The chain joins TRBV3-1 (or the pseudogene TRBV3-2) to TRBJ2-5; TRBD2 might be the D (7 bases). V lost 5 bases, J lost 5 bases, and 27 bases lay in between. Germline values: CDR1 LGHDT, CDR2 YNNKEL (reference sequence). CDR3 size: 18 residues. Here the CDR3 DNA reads TGTGCCAGCAGCGTACGCCTGGACAGTACCTGGGGAGGGGAGACCCAGTACTTC. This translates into CASSVRLDSTWGGETQYF.

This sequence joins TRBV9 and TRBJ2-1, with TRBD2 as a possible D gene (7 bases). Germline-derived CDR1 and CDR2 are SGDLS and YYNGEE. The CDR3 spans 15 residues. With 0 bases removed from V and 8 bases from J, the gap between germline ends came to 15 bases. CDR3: CASSVEGGPLDEQFF. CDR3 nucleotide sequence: TGTGCCAGCAGCGTAGAGGGGGGGCCCTTGGATGAGCAGTTCTTC.

This CDR3 reads CSVTFSTGAYGYTF. The CDR3 nucleotides are TGCAGCGTTACCTTCTCGACAGGGGCCTATGGCTACACCTTC. The V call is TRBV29-1, the J call TRBJ1-2, with 8 nucleotides matching TRBD1. V shed 5 bases, J shed 4 bases, and the junction held 9 bases outside the gene matches. The CDR3 totals 14 residues. Germline V gene lookup returns CDR1 SQVTM and CDR2 ANQGSEA.

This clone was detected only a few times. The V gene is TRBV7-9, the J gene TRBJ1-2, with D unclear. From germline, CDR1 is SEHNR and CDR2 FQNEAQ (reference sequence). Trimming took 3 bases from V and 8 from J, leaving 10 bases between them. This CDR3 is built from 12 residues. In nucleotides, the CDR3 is TGTGCCAGCAGCTTCGGCTACGGGGGCTACACCTTC. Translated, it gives CASSFGYGGYTF. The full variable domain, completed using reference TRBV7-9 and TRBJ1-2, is DTGVSQNPRHKITKRGQNVTFRCDPISEHNRLYWYRQTLGQGPEFLTYFQNEAQLEKSRLLSDRFSAERPKGSFSTLEIQRTEQGDSAMYLCASSFGYGGYTFGSGTRLTVV.

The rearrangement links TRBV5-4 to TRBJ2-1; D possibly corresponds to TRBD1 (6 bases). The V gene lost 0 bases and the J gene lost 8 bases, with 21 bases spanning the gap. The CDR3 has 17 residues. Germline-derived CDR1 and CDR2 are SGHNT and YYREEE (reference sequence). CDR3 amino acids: CASSLDYSQGISDEQFF. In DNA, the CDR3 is TGTGCCAGCAGCTTGGATTACTCCCAGGGGATCTCGGATGAGCAGTTCTTC.

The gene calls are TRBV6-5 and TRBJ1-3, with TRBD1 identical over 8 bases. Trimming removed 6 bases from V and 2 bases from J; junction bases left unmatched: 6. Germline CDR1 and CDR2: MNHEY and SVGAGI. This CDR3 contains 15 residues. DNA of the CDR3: TGTGCCAGCAGCCGTATGACAGGGGCTGGAAACACCATATATTTT. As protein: CASSRMTGAGNTIYF.

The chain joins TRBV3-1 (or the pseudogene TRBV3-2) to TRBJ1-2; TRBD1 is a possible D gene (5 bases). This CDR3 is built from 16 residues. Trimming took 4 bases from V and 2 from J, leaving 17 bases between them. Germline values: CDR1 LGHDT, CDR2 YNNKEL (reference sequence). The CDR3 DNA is TGTGCCAGCAGCCCCCGGGGGGGAGGAGGGAACTATGGCTACACCTTC. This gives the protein CASSPRGGGGNYGYTF.

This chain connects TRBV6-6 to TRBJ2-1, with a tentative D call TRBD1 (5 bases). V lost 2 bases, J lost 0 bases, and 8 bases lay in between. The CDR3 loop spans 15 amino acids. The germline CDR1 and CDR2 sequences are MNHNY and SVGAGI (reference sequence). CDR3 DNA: TGTGCCAGCAGTTACCAGACAGCCTCCTACAATGAGCAGTTCTTC. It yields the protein CASSYQTASYNEQFF.

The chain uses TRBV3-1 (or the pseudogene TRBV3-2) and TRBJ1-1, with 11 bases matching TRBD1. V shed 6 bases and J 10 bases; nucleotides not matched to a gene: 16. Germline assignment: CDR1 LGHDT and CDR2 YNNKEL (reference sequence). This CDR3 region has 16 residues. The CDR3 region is CASRPGFGQGALGAFF. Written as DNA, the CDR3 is TGTGCCAGCAGGCCGGGGTTTGGACAGGGGGCTTTAGGAGCTTTCTTT.

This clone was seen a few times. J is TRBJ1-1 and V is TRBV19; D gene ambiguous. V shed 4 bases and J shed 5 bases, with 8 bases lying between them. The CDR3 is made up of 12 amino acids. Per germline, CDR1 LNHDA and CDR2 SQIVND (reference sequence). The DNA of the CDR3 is TGTGCCAGTAGTACCCGACTTACTGAAGCTTTCTTT. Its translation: CASSTRLTEAFF.

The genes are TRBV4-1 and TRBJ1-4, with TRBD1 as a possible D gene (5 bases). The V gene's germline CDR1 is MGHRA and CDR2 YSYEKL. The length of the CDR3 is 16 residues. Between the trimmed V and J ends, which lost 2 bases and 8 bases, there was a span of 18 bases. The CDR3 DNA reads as TGCGCCAGCAGCCAACCGGGCGGGACGTCAAGGGAAAAACTGTTTTTT. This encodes CASSQPGGTSREKLFF.

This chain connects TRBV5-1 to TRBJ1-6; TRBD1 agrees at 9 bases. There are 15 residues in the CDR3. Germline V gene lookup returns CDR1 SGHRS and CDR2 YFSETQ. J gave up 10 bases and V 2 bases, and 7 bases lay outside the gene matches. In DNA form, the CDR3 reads TGCGCCAGCAGCTTAAGTACAGGGGGCAGCTCACCCCTCCACTTT. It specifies CASSLSTGGSSPLHF.

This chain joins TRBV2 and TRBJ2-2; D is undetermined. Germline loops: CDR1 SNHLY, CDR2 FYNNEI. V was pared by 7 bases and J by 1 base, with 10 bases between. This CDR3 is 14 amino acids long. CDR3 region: CASIGQMNTGELFF. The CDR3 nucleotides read TGTGCCAGCATTGGGCAGATGAACACCGGGGAGCTGTTTTTT.

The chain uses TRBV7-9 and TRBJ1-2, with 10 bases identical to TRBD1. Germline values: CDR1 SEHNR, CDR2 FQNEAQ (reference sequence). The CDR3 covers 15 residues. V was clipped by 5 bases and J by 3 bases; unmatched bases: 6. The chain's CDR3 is CASSRLGTGDYGYTF. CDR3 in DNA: TGTGCCAGCAGCCGACTGGGGACAGGGGACTATGGCTACACCTTC. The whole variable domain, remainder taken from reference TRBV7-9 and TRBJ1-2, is DTGVSQNPRHKITKRGQNVTFRCDPISEHNRLYWYRQTLGQGPEFLTYFQNEAQLEKSRLLSDRFSAERPKGSFSTLEIQRTEQGDSAMYLCASSRLGTGDYGYTFGSGTRLTVV.